This note documents a single T cell receptor beta chain sequence. The entry originates in a study of blood T cell repertoires in COVID-19. Sequencing used immunoSEQ multiplex PCR; TCRdb keeps in-frame clones, though not all of them. The profile shows over 300,000 clones, roughly 89% of them singletons. Germline-derived CDR1 and CDR2 are SGHVS and FNYEAQ. This CDR3 region has 15 residues. Trimming pared 5 bases from V and 1 base from J, leaving 15 bases between. The chain links TRBV7-6 to TRBJ2-7; possibly TRBD1 for D (6 bases). The receptor was derived from a man younger than 35 with active or convalescent COVID-19. The source material was peripheral blood. CDR3 in amino acids: CASSQNPGQSYEQYF. In nucleotides, the CDR3 is TGTGCCAGCAGCCAAAACCCCGGACAGTCCTACGAGCAGTACTTC.